This T cell receptor (beta chain) came from a study of control samples from healthy donors and cancer patients. Here immunoSEQ multiplex PCR was the method, and the copy in TCRdb shows in-frame clones only, minus some. The sample includes 140,000 to 150,000 clones, around 86% of them seen just once. CDR1 and CDR2 (germline): KGHDR, SFDVKD. V lost 0 bases, J lost 6 bases, and 8 bases lay in between. This CDR3 is built from 13 residues. This chain joins TRBV24-1 and TRBJ2-7, with D uncertain. The sample taken for sequencing was blood. The clonotype originates from a man aged 30 to 39 in good health. CDR3 nucleotides: TGTGCCACCAGTGATTTGGGGATGGGCGAGCAGTACTTC. Protein product: CATSDLGMGEQYF.